A single sample gave rise to the 20 T cell receptor beta chains below, sequenced in a study of human CD8 memory T cell subsets (dated by TCRdb to 2019 to 2021). The instrument was a NextSeq 550. A Human TCR Profiling Kit was used to prepare UMI-labeled 5' RACE TCRbeta libraries. TCRdb reprocessed the reads and lists each CDR3 protein sequence as a single entry, with no DNA. For this sample, the table gives about 10,000 distinct CDR3 sequences. The ten largest account for approximately 21% of the sample. The sample comprised CD8+ stem-like memory T cells (TSCM and TCM) sorted from PBMCs. The cell subset or site label of this sample denotes: stem-like memory CD8 T cells (TSTEM), CCR7+ PD-1- TIGIT-. These receptors were taken from a human donor in good health.

V gene TRBV28 combines with J gene TRBJ2-1; TCRdb's D gene call, TRBD2, goes unchecked for lack of DNA. CDR1 and CDR2 from the germline V gene are MDHEN and SYDVKM. This CDR3 is 16 amino acids long. The CDR3: CASRWTSGRDRNEQFF.

The V and J genes are TRBV5-5 and TRBJ2-7; TCRdb's D gene call, TRBD1, goes unchecked for lack of DNA. CDR3 size: 14 residues. The germline V gene encodes CDR1 SGHKS and CDR2 YYEKEE (reference sequence). CDR3: CASSLRGQDYEQYF.

This chain joins TRBV20-1 and TRBJ2-1. There are 15 residues in the CDR3. The germline CDR1 and CDR2 sequences are DFQATT and SNEGSKA (reference sequence). The CDR3 spells CSAKETRSSYNEQFF.

The chain has TRBV30 and TRBJ1-3. CDR1 is GTSNPN and CDR2 is SVGIG in the germline V gene (reference sequence). The CDR3 consists of 15 residues. The chain's CDR3 is CAWSDDDSPGNTIYF.

The V call is TRBV7-9, the J call TRBJ1-6; TCRdb's assignment of TRBD1 cannot be checked, as there is no DNA. This CDR3 spans 16 amino acids. Germline V CDR1 and CDR2: SEHNR, FQNEAQ (reference sequence). CDR3 residues: CASSFSRDPYNSPLHF.

V is TRBV28 and J is TRBJ2-7; TCRdb's D call of TRBD2 is untestable without DNA. This CDR3 contains 14 residues. The V gene's germline CDR1 is MDHEN and CDR2 SYDVKM. The chain's CDR3 is CASSPQLARYEQYF.

This chain connects TRBV9 to TRBJ2-1; TCRdb proposes TRBD2, but this gene call is untestable without DNA. Germline V gives CDR1 SGDLS, CDR2 YYNGEE. The CDR3 totals 15 residues. The CDR3: CASSTRDWTRDEQFF.

The chain uses TRBV7-2 and TRBJ2-7; TCRdb's D call of TRBD1 is untestable without DNA. CDR3 size: 14 residues. Germline V gives CDR1 SGHTA, CDR2 FQGNSA. The CDR3 is CASSSTRQYYEQYF.

The rearrangement joins TRBV5-1 to TRBJ2-1; TCRdb's D call of TRBD1 is untestable without DNA. The CDR3 is 15 residues long. Germline V CDR1 and CDR2: SGHRS, YFSETQ. CDR3: CASSLYRQGAKEQFF.

CDR3 amino acids: CASSQDTRGPYEQYF. This chain connects TRBV4-3 to TRBJ2-7; the TRBD1 assignment by TCRdb is unverifiable without DNA. There are 15 residues in the CDR3. In germline, CDR1 is LGHNA, CDR2 YSLEER.

This chain uses TRBV4-1 with TRBJ2-5; TCRdb reports TRBD2, a call that lacks DNA to check it against. CDR3 size: 17 residues. CDR1 is MGHRA and CDR2 is YSYEKL in the germline V gene. The CDR3 is CASSQENPGGLEETQYF.

This chain links TRBV4-1 with TRBJ1-5. Looked up from germline, CDR1 is MGHRA and CDR2 is YSYEKL. CDR3 length equals 15 residues. This chain's CDR3 is CASSQTDNSNQPQHF.

The V gene is TRBV6-5, the J gene TRBJ2-7; TCRdb's D call of TRBD1 is untestable without DNA. This CDR3 region has 17 residues. Germline-derived CDR1 and CDR2 are MNHEY and SVGAGI. CDR3 loop: CASSHPLERDTSYEQYF.

The J gene is TRBJ2-7, the V gene TRBV21-1; TCRdb selects TRBD1, and the lack of DNA leaves this call unchecked. TRBV21-1 is tagged as a pseudogene. The CDR3 sequence is 15 residues long. The CDR3 sequence: CASSKGQELSYEQYF.

This clonotype ranks as medium-sized in terms of frequency. V is TRBV9 and J is TRBJ2-1; TCRdb calls TRBD2, which cannot be checked without DNA. Germline CDR1 SGDLS, CDR2 YYNGEE. The CDR3 has 18 amino acids. CDR3 sequence: CASSVATSGTSGTQAEFF.

The chain carries TRBV7-3 and TRBJ1-1; TCRdb's assignment of TRBD1 cannot be checked, as there is no DNA. The CDR3 has 14 residues. CDR1 is SGHTA, CDR2 FQGTGA, per germline. The CDR3 loop is CASSFLGRNTEAFF.

The CDR3 is CSARVGLAVTSYEQYF. The chain joins TRBV20-1 to TRBJ2-7; TCRdb outputs TRBD2, but without DNA this stays unchecked. The CDR3 is 16 amino acids. Germline CDR1 is DFQATT and CDR2 is SNEGSKA (reference sequence).

The rearrangement links TRBV29-1 to TRBJ2-7; TCRdb picks TRBD1, but there is no DNA to check that call. Germline V gives CDR1 SQVTM, CDR2 ANQGSEA. This CDR3 is 11 amino acids long. CDR3 sequence reads: CSVETVYEQYF.

This clonotype is medium-sized (0.01 to 0.1%) by frequency. The V call is TRBV25-1, the J call TRBJ1-1; TCRdb selects TRBD1, and the lack of DNA leaves this call unchecked. Germline V CDR1 and CDR2: MGHDK, SYGVNS. The CDR3 spans 13 residues. The CDR3 loop reads CASSLGATGEAFF.

The chain joins TRBV21-1 to TRBJ1-2. TRBV21-1 is described as a pseudogene. The CDR3 is 15 residues long. Here the CDR3 reads CASSKEANSGYGYTF.